The T cell receptor beta chain under discussion was sequenced for a study of control samples from healthy donors and cancer patients. In this sample, this clone turned up once. With 4 bases removed from V and 4 bases from J, the gap between germline ends came to 13 bases. Per the germline V gene, CDR1 is SEHNR and CDR2 is FQNEAQ (reference sequence). The CDR3 loop spans 14 amino acids. Sequencing used immunoSEQ multiplex PCR; TCRdb keeps in-frame clones, though not all of them. Of fewer than 200,000 clones in the sample, around nine tenths were seen once. The genes are TRBV7-9 and TRBJ1-1; no clear D gene. This TCR came from a woman aged 25 to 39 in good health. Sequencing used blood. The CDR3 spells CASSSVVRGTEAFF. The CDR3 region has the DNA TGTGCCAGCAGCTCAGTGGTGAGAGGCACTGAAGCTTTCTTT.